Listed here is a single T cell receptor (beta chain). The antigen is not known. This entry is derived from a study of cytomegalovirus exposure and HLA in healthy donors. General study findings and limits: Across donors, presence/absence analyses took sequencing depth to be roughly uniform. Researchers reportedly found TCR beta sequences accurately predicted most subjects' HLA-A and HLA-B alleles.

The germline V and J ends were trimmed by 1 base and 0 bases, with 18 bases remaining between them. Germline V gene lookup returns CDR1 GTSNPN and CDR2 SVGIG (reference sequence). This CDR3 is built from 17 residues. The PCR was carried out with 60 Vbeta primers and 13 Jbeta primers. The repertoire was sequenced with immunoSEQ multiplex PCR; TCRdb's copy has only in-frame clones and lacks some. The top ten hold 2.5% to 3.5% of the sample, which has about 65,000 clones, 78% seen once. The genes are TRBV30 and TRBJ1-1; a possible D gene is TRBD1 (6 bases). The clonotype was recovered from a girl under 18 in good health and CMV-seropositive. Sequencing was done on a sample of PBMCs. CDR3 bases: TGTGCCTGGAGTGGGGGGTTGGGGGGGCGATTGAACACTGAAGCTTTCTTT. Translation gives CAWSGGLGGRLNTEAFF.